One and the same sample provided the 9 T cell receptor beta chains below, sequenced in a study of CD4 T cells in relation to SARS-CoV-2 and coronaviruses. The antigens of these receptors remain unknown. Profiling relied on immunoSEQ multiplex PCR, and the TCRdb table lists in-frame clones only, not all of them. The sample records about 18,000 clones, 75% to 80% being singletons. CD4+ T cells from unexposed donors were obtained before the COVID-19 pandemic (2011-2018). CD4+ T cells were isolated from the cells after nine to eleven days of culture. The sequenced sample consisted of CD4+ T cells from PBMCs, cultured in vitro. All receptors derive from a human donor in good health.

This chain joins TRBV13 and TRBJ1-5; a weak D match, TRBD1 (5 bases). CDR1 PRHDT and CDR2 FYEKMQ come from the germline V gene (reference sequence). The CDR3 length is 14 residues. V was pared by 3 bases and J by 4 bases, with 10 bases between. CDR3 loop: CASSLGDRNQPQHF. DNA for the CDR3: TGTGCCAGCAGCTTGGGCGACAGAAATCAGCCCCAGCATTTT.

In DNA form, the CDR3 reads TGCGCCAGCAGCGTTGAGGACGGGAGGGGTAATGAGCAGTTCTTC. Its protein product is CASSVEDGRGNEQFF. V usage is TRBV5-1 and J usage is TRBJ2-1, with 8 bases matching TRBD2. CDR1 is SGHRS, CDR2 YFSETQ, per germline. The CDR3 contains 15 residues. Unmatched junction bases numbered 10, after V lost 4 bases and J lost 7 bases.

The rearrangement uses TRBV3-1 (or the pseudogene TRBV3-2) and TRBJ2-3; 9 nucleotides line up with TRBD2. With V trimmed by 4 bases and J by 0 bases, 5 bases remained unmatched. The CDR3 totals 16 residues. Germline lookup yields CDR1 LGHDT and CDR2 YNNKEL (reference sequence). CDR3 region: CASSLSGSHSTDTQYF. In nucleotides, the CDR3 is TGTGCCAGCAGCCTTAGCGGGAGCCATAGCACAGATACGCAGTATTTT.

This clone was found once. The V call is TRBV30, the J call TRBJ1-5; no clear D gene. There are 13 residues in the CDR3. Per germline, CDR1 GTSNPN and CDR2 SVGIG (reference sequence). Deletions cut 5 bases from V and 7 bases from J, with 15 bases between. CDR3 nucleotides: TGTGCCTGGGACAAAGACCGCCGACAGCCCCAGCATTTT. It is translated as CAWDKDRRQPQHF.

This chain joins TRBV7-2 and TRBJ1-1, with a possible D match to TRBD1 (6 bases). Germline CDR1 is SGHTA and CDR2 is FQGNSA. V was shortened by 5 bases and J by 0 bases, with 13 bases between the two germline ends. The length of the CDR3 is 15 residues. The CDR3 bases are TGTGCCAGCAGCCTCTCACAGGGAGTGAACACTGAAGCTTTCTTT. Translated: CASSLSQGVNTEAFF.

The CDR3 reads CATSDPGTSAQHF. CDR3 DNA: TGTGCCACCAGTGACCCGGGCACTTCGGCCCAGCATTTT. The rearrangement uses TRBV24-1 and TRBJ1-5, with unresolved D. Germline CDR1 reads KGHDR; CDR2 reads SFDVKD. This CDR3 region has 13 residues. V lost 4 bases to trimming and J lost 11 bases, with 14 bases between them.

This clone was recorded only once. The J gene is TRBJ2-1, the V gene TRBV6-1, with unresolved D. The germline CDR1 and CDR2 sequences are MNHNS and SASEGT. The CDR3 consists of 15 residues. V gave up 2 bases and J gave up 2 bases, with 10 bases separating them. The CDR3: CASSETANAYNEQFF. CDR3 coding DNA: TGTGCCAGCAGTGAAACCGCCAACGCCTACAATGAGCAGTTCTTC.

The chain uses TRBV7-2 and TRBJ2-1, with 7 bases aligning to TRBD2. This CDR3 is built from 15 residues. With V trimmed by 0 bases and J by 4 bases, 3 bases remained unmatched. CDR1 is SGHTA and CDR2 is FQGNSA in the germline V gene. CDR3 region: CASSLAGGNYNEQFF. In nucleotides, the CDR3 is TGTGCCAGCAGCTTAGCGGGAGGGAATTACAATGAGCAGTTCTTC.

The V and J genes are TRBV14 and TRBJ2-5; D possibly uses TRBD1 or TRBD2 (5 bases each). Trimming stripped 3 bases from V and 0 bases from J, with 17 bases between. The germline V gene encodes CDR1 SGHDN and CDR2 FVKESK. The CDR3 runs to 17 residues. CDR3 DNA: TGTGCCAGCAGCCACCCTATGTCCGGGACCAACCAAGAGACCCAGTACTTC. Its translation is CASSHPMSGTNQETQYF.